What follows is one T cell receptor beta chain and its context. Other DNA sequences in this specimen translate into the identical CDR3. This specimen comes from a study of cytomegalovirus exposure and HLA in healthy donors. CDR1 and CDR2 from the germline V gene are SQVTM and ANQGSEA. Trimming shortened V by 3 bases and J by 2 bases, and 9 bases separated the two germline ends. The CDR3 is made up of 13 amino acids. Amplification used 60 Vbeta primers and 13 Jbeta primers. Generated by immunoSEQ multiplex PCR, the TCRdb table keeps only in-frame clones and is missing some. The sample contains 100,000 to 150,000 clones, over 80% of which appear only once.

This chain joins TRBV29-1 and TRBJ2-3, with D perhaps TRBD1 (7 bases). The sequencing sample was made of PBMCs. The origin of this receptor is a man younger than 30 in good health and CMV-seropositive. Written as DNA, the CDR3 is TGCAGCGTTGACAGGGGGGCCACAGATACGCAGTATTTT. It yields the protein CSVDRGATDTQYF.